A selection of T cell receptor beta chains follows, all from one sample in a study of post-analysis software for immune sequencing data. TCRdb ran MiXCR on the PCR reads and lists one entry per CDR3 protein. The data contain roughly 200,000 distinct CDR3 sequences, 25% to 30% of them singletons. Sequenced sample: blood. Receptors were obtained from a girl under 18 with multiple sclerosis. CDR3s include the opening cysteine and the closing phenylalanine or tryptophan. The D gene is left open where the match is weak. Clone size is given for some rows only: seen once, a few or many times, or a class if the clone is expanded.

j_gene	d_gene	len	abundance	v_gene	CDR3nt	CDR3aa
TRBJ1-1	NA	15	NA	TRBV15	TGTGCCACCAGCTCGTCGACAGAGATGAACACTGAAGCTTTCTTT	CATSSSTEMNTEAFF
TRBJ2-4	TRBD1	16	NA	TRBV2	TGTGCCAGCAGTGAAGCACAGGGGAGTAGATACAATGAGCAGTACTTC	CASSEAQGSRYNEQYF
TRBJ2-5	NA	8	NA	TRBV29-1	TGCAGCGTTGATCTGGGGGCGTTC	CSVDLGAF
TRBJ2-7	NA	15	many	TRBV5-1	TGCGCCAGCAGCATGACCCCTATCAGGGCCTACGAGCAGTACTTC	CASSMTPIRAYEQYF
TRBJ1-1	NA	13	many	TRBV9	TGTGCCAGCAGCCCAGAGGGCAGGTCGGAAGCTTTCTTT	CASSPEGRSEAFF
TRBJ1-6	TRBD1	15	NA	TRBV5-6	TGTGCCAGCAGCCCCGGGACAGATTTTAATTCACCCCTCCACTTT	CASSPGTDFNSPLHF
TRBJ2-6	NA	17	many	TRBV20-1	TGCAGTGCTAGAGTGGACTTTGGGTACGGGGGGGCCAACGTCCTGACTTTC	CSARVDFGYGGANVLTF
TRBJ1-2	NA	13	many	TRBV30	TGTGCCTGGAGTGTTGAGGGTGACTATGGCTACACCTTC	CAWSVEGDYGYTF
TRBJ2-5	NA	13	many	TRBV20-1	TGCAGTGCTAGGGTGGTCGGGTTGGAGACCCAGTACTTC	CSARVVGLETQYF
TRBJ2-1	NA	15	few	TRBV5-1	TGCGCCAGCAGCTTCCTTTACCTCAAGAACGATGAGCAGTTCTTC	CASSFLYLKNDEQFF
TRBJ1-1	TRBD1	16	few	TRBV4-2	TGTGCCAGCAGCCAGGAAACGACAGGGTTGGTCACTGAAGCTTTCTTT	CASSQETTGLVTEAFF
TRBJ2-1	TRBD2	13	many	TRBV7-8	TGTGCCAGCAGCTTCGACGCCGGCGGGGGGCAGTTCTTC	CASSFDAGGGQFF
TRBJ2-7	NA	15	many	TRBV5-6	TGTGCCAGCAGCCGAGGATCCCCCACTTACTACGAGCAGTACTTC	CASSRGSPTYYEQYF
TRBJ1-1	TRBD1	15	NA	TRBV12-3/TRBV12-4	TGTGCCAGCAGATATAGGACAGGGGTGAACACTGAAGCTTTCTTT	CASRYRTGVNTEAFF
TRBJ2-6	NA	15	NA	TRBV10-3	TGTGCCATCAGTAAGTCGAGTCCTGGGGCCAACGTCCTGACTTTC	CAISKSSPGANVLTF
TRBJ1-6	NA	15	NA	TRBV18	TGTGCCAGCTCACCCTTCGACACGAAGAATTCACCCCTCCACTTT	CASSPFDTKNSPLHF
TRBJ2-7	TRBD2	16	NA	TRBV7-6	TGTGCCAGCAGCTTAGATAGGGCTAGCGGCTCCTACGAGCAGTACTTC	CASSLDRASGSYEQYF
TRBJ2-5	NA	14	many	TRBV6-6	TGTGCCAGCAGTTACAGTGGCCCCCAGGAGACCCAGTACTTC	CASSYSGPQETQYF
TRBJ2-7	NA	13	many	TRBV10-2	TGCGCCAGCAGTGATAGCCCTTCCTACGAGCAGTACTTC	CASSDSPSYEQYF
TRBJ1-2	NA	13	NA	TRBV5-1	TGCGCCAGCAGAGGACCGGTCGGCTATGGCTACACCTTC	CASRGPVGYGYTF
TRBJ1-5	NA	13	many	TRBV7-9	TGTGCCAGCAGCTTAGACCTGGGTCAGCCCCAGCATTTT	CASSLDLGQPQHF
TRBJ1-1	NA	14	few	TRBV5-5	TGTGCCAGCAACAATCCAAGGACACGCTCTGAAGCTTTCTTT	CASNNPRTRSEAFF
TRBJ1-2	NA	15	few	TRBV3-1	TGTGCCAGCAGCCAAGTCTGGAGGAGCAACTATGGCTACACCTTC	CASSQVWRSNYGYTF
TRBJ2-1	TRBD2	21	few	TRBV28	TGTGCCAGCAGTTTCCCTACCAGACTAGCGGGAGGCCCACCCTCCTACAATGAGCAGTTCTTC	CASSFPTRLAGGPPSYNEQFF
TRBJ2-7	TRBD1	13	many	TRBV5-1	TGCGCCAGCAGCGAGGGGGCAGTTTACGAGCAGTACTTC	CASSEGAVYEQYF
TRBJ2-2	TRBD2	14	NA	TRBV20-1	TGCATCGCTAGGGGCGGGGGAAACACCGGGGGGCTGTTTTTT	CIARGGGNTGGLFF
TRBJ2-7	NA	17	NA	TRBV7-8	TGTGCCAGCAGCTTGTACCCGGGACCTACCTCCTACAATGAGCAGTACTTC	CASSLYPGPTSYNEQYF
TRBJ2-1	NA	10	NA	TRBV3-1	TGTGCCAGCGGGTCTGGGGAGCAGTTCTTC	CASGSGEQFF
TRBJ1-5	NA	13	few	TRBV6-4	TGTGCCAGCAGTGACTCAGTCGGCGGAGCCCAGCATTTT	CASSDSVGGAQHF
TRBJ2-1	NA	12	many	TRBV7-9	NA	CASSWGDGAEFF
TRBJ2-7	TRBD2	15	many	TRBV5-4	TGTGCCAGCAGCCCGTCGACTAGCGGGAGCTACGAGCAGTACTTC	CASSPSTSGSYEQYF
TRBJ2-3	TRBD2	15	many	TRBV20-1	TGCAGTGCTAGAGGGCGAGCGGGATACACAGATACGCAGTATTTT	CSARGRAGYTDTQYF
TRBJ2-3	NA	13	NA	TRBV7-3	TGTGCCAGCAGCTTTGCTAGCACAGATACGCAGTATTTT	CASSFASTDTQYF
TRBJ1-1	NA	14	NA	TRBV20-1	TGCAGTGCTAGTTACCCCGCACAGGGTTCTGAAGCTTTCTTT	CSASYPAQGSEAFF
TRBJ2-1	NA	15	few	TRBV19	TGTGCCAGTAGTATGGACGTAGCCGACTACAATGAGCAGTTCTTC	CASSMDVADYNEQFF
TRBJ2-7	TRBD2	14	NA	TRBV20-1	TGCAGTAGCCGGTTGGGGGAGGGCCCCTACGAGCAGTACTTC	CSSRLGEGPYEQYF
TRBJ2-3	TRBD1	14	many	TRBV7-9	TGTGCCAGCAGCTTTGGACAGGATTTCAACACGCAGTATTTT	CASSFGQDFNTQYF
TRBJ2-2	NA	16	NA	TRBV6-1	TGTGCCAGCAGTCCCTCGGGTCAGAAAAACACCGGGGAGCTGTTTTTT	CASSPSGQKNTGELFF
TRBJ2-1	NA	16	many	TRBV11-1	TGTGCCAGCAGCTTGGTGCCGCCAGGGGTGGTCAATGAGCAGTTCTTC	CASSLVPPGVVNEQFF
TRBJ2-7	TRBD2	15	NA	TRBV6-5	TGTGCCAGCAGACTGGGACTAGCGGGGACCTACGAGCAGTACTTC	CASRLGLAGTYEQYF
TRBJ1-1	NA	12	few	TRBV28	TGTGCCAGCCGGGACGGGCACACTGAAGCTTTCTTT	CASRDGHTEAFF
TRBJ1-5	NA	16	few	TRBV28	TGTGCCAGCAGTTTTACAGGAACCTATAGCAATCAGCCCCAGCATTTT	CASSFTGTYSNQPQHF
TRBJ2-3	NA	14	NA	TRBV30	TGTGCCTGGAAACTGTATAGGTGGGGGGATACGCAGTATTTT	CAWKLYRWGDTQYF
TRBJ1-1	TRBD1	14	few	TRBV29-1	TGCAGCGTCTACAGGGGAGCGATGAACACTGAAGCTTTCTTT	CSVYRGAMNTEAFF
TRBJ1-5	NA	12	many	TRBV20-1	TGCAGTGCTGGCGGGAGCAATCAGCCCCAGCATTTT	CSAGGSNQPQHF
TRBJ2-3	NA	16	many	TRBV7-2	TGTGCCAGCAGCCAAACCGGGACCCGGAGCACAGATACGCAGTATTTT	CASSQTGTRSTDTQYF
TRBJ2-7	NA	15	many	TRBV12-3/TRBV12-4	TGTGCCAGCAGTTCCTACCGGGACGGCGCCTACGAGCAGTACTTC	CASSSYRDGAYEQYF
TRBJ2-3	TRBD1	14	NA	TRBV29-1	TGCAGCGTTGACCTGACAGGGGGAGTGGATACGCAGTATTTT	CSVDLTGGVDTQYF
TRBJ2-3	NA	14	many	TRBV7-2	TGTGCCAGCAGCCTCCTTCTTGGCACAGATACGCAGTATTTT	CASSLLLGTDTQYF
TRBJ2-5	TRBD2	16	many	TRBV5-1	TGCGCCAGCAGGCGGACTAGCGGGCACTACCAAGAGACCCAGTACTTC	CASRRTSGHYQETQYF